This T cell receptor beta chain emerged from a study of post-analysis software for immune sequencing data. Study at large: The courses of disease that were included comprised relapsing-remitting, secondary progressive and progressive-relapsing multiple sclerosis. Study outcomes and limitations: Comparison with controls showed significantly lower normalized Chao1 diversity in multiple sclerosis patients. Roughly five TRBV segments, including TRBV5-6, TRBV5-1 and TRBV20-1, were more frequent in patients than controls. Clustering by F measure revealed strong co-clustering among samples prepared together in one batch.

Incorporated into the TCR beta cDNA libraries were unique molecular identifiers, which served to reduce PCR and sequencing biases. Roughly 500,000 cDNA molecules were obtained per 1 to 10 million input T cells. TCRdb re-called the PCR reads through MiXCR, storing one row per CDR3 protein. The top ten hold about 11% of the sample, which has hundreds of thousands of distinct CDR3 sequences, more than 50% seen once. V lost 7 bases to trimming and J lost 0 bases; unmatched junction nucleotides: 2. The CDR3 loop spans 14 amino acids. With respect to this clonotype: Antigen specificity is unknown.

Sequencing input: blood. The chain joins TRBV12-3 or TRBV12-4 to TRBJ2-5; 10 bases align to TRBD2. This sequence was found in a girl aged 2-9 years with multiple sclerosis. CDR3 DNA: TGTGCCAGCACGACTAGCGGGTACCAAGAGACCCAGTACTTC. Protein product: CASTTSGYQETQYF.